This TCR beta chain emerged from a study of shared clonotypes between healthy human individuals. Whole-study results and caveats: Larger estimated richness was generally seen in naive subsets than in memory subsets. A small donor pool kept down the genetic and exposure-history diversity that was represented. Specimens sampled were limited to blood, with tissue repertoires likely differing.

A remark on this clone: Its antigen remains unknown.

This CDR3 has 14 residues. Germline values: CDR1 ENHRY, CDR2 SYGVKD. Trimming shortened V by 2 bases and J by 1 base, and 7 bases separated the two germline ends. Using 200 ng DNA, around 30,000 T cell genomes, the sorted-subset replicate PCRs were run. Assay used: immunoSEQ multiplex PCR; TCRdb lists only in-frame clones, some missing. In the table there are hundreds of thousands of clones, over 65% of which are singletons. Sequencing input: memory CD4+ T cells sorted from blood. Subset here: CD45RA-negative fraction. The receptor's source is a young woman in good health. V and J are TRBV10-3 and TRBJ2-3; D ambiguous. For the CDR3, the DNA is TGTGCCATCAGTGAGAGGCAGGGCACAGATACGCAGTATTTT. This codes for CAISERQGTDTQYF.